In this sample, the clone carrying this T cell receptor (beta chain) is medium-sized (0.01 to 0.1%). What it binds is unknown. This sample was taken from a study of T cells in localized non-small cell lung cancer. Study-level points and caveats: Greater T cell density in blood accompanied longer overall survival.

Repertoires were generated with immunoSEQ multiplex PCR, while TCRdb's copy carries only in-frame clones and drops some. The repertoire consists of 1,200 or so clones, with about 35% occurring once and the leading ten covering 15% to 20%. V was trimmed by 5 bases and J by 3 bases, leaving 11 bases between them. The germline V gene encodes CDR1 SGHTA and CDR2 FQGNSA. CDR3 size: 13 residues. The V and J genes are TRBV7-2 and TRBJ2-7; D gene uncertain. This TCR was sampled from a male donor older than 55 with stage I squamous cell lung carcinoma. The sample consisted of lung tumor tissue, taken before any cancer treatment. Written as DNA, the CDR3 is TGTGCCAGCAGCCCCGGACCGAACTACGAGCAGTACTTC. Its translation is CASSPGPNYEQYF.